The 27 T cell receptor beta chains reported below all come from one sample, sequenced in a study of blood T cell repertoires in COVID-19. TCRdb keeps only in-frame clones here, not all; method: immunoSEQ multiplex PCR. The sample comprises about 200,000 clones, around 81% of which are singletons, and roughly 13% rests with the top ten. Sequencing input: peripheral blood. These receptors all stem from a human donor in a cohort sampled during active COVID-19.

This clone was picked up many times. The chain uses TRBV7-9 and TRBJ1-3, with 7 bases that match TRBD1. V lost 1 base and J lost 2; bases outside the gene matches: 5. The CDR3 totals 16 residues. Per the germline V gene, CDR1 is SEHNR and CDR2 is FQNEAQ (reference sequence). CDR3 sequence: CASSLVSGTAGNTIYF. CDR3 sequence (DNA): TGTGCCAGCAGCTTAGTCTCCGGGACAGCTGGAAACACCATATATTTT.

The rearrangement links TRBV4-2 to TRBJ1-2; D is unclear. Germline values: CDR1 LGHNA, CDR2 YNFKEQ. Trimming cost V 5 bases and J 2 bases, with 15 bases left between them. The CDR3 consists of 15 residues. The CDR3 DNA reads as TGTGCCAGCAGCGACCGCGGGCCGGGCAACTATGGCTACACCTTC. Translation: CASSDRGPGNYGYTF.

A few counts support this clone. CDR3 residues: CATSRVGGYGQPQHF. CDR3 DNA: TGTGCCACCAGCAGAGTCGGTGGTTACGGTCAGCCCCAGCATTTT. The J gene is TRBJ1-5, the V gene TRBV15; no firm D call. The CDR3 is 15 amino acids. In germline, CDR1 is LNHNV, CDR2 YYDKDF (reference sequence). V lost 1 base and J lost 6, with 13 bases in between.

This clone has only one observation. The chain recombines TRBV9 with TRBJ1-1, with D unclear. CDR1 SGDLS and CDR2 YYNGEE come from the germline V gene. V was cut by 0 bases and J by 5 bases, with 5 bases left in between. This CDR3 comprises 12 residues. The CDR3 DNA is TGTGCCAGCAGCGTAGAGAGAACTGAAGCTTTCTTT. This codes for CASSVERTEAFF. The complete variable domain, with remaining parts taken from reference TRBV9 and TRBJ1-1, reads DSGVTQTPKHLITATGQRVTLRCSPRSGDLSVYWYQQSLDQGLQFLIQYYNGEERAKGNILERFSAQQFPDLHSELNLSSLELGDSALYFCASSVERTEAFFGQGTRLTVV.

The CDR3 spells CASSSDSHTEAFF. DNA of the CDR3: TGTGCCAGCAGCTCTGACAGTCACACTGAAGCTTTCTTT. The chain employs TRBV7-9 and TRBJ1-1; a weak D match, TRBD1 (5 bases). CDR1 is SEHNR and CDR2 is FQNEAQ in the germline V gene (reference sequence). This CDR3 is 13 amino acids long. The V and J ends lost 4 bases and 3 bases respectively, with 9 bases between them.

V and J are TRBV6-1 and TRBJ2-1, with a possible D match to TRBD1 (5 bases). The CDR3 consists of 17 residues. Germline loops: CDR1 MNHNS, CDR2 SASEGT. Trimming removed 0 bases at V and 9 bases at J, with 21 bases between. This CDR3 reads CASSEAGFRLVGAEQFF. The CDR3 bases are TGTGCCAGCAGTGAAGCAGGGTTCCGCTTAGTAGGGGCTGAGCAGTTCTTC.

This clone was recorded only once. J is TRBJ2-3 and V is TRBV7-9, with 10 positions matching TRBD2. The CDR3 length is 15 residues. Germline CDR1 is SEHNR and CDR2 is FQNEAQ (reference sequence). The trim removed 3 bases at V and 1 base at J, leaving 1 base unmatched. CDR3 nucleotides: TGTGCCAGCAGCTTTCTAGCGGGGGGCACAGATACGCAGTATTTT. Its translation: CASSFLAGGTDTQYF.

The chain combines TRBV27 with TRBJ1-2, with D uncertain. The CDR3 covers 17 residues. The V gene lost 5 bases and the J gene lost 4 bases, with 23 bases spanning the gap. CDR1 and CDR2 from the germline V gene are MNHEY and SMNVEV (reference sequence). The CDR3 here is CASSQIWPPPAGYGYTF. Written as DNA, the CDR3 is TGTGCCAGCAGTCAAATCTGGCCCCCCCCCGCTGGCTATGGCTACACCTTC.

The J gene is TRBJ1-1, the V gene TRBV11-2; unclear D gene. Germline CDR1 SGHAT, CDR2 FQNNGV. V was clipped by 0 bases and J by 0 bases, with 5 bases between them. The CDR3 runs to 14 residues. The CDR3 is CASSLDIMNTEAFF. The CDR3 DNA follows: TGTGCCAGCAGCTTAGATATAATGAACACTGAAGCTTTCTTT. The variable domain in full, completed from reference TRBV11-2 and TRBJ1-1, reads EAGVAQSPRYKIIEKRQSVAFWCNPISGHATLYWYQQILGQGPKLLIQFQNNGVVDDSQLPKDRFSAERLKGVDSTLKIQPAKLEDSAVYLCASSLDIMNTEAFFGQGTRLTVV.

The chain couples TRBV7-9 to TRBJ2-7; TRBD2 aligns across 8 bases. J lost 2 bases, V lost 3 bases, and 6 bases had no gene match. Germline CDR1 and CDR2: SEHNR and FQNEAQ (reference sequence). This CDR3 comprises 15 residues. CDR3: CASSFWASGPYEQYF. In DNA form, the CDR3 reads TGTGCCAGCAGCTTTTGGGCTAGCGGGCCCTACGAGCAGTACTTC.

In DNA form, the CDR3 reads TGCGCCAGCAGCTTGGGGCGCGGAAACACAGATACGCAGTATTTT. Protein product: CASSLGRGNTDTQYF. This sequence joins TRBV5-1 and TRBJ2-3; D is unresolved. CDR1 is SGHRS, CDR2 YFSETQ, per germline. The CDR3 is made up of 15 amino acids. V gave up 0 bases and J gave up 2 bases, with 10 bases separating them.

The genes are TRBV18 and TRBJ1-2, with D perhaps TRBD1 (6 bases). This CDR3 is 17 amino acids long. Germline values: CDR1 KGHSH, CDR2 LQKENI. V was clipped by 2 bases and J by 0 bases, with 16 bases between them. The CDR3 region is CASSPEAGALANYGYTF. The CDR3 bases are TGTGCCAGCTCACCAGAGGCAGGGGCCCTCGCTAACTATGGCTACACCTTC.

The table lists this clone with a count of one. This chain connects TRBV29-1 to TRBJ2-7, with D tentatively TRBD1 (5 bases). The germline gives CDR1 SQVTM, CDR2 ANQGSEA. V was shortened by 6 bases and J by 1 base, with 16 bases between the two germline ends. The CDR3 has 14 amino acids. The CDR3 DNA sequence: TGCAGCGTCTTTCCTTCGGACACGTCCTACGAGCAGTACTTC. Its translation: CSVFPSDTSYEQYF.

The CDR3: CASSPITRDTGELFF. The CDR3 nucleotides are TGTGCCAGCAGCCCCATAACCCGGGACACCGGGGAGCTGTTTTTT. The J gene is TRBJ2-2, the V gene TRBV5-5; no clear D. The CDR3 is made up of 15 amino acids. The V gene lost 4 bases and the J gene lost 3 bases, with 13 bases spanning the gap. CDR1 SGHKS and CDR2 YYEKEE come from the germline V gene (reference sequence). The variable domain in full, completed from reference TRBV5-5 and TRBJ2-2, reads DAGVTQSPTHLIKTRGQQVTLRCSPISGHKSVSWYQQVLGQGPQFIFQYYEKEERGRGNFPDRFSARQFPNYSSELNVNALLLGDSALYLCASSPITRDTGELFFGEGSRLTVL.

The rearrangement joins TRBV18 to TRBJ2-2; D is possibly TRBD2 (5 bases). The germline V gene encodes CDR1 KGHSH and CDR2 LQKENI. V gave up 0 bases and J gave up 0 bases, with 8 bases separating them. The CDR3 runs 16 residues. CDR3 in amino acids: CASSPPLATNTGELFF. The CDR3 DNA reads TGTGCCAGCTCACCACCCCTAGCCACGAACACCGGGGAGCTGTTTTTT.

The chain has TRBV6-5 and TRBJ2-5; D perhaps matches TRBD2 (6 bases). Trimming stripped 5 bases from V and 3 bases from J, with 13 bases between. The CDR3 is made up of 14 amino acids. Germline V gives CDR1 MNHEY, CDR2 SVGAGI. As DNA, the CDR3 is TGTGCCAGCAGTCAGGGAGGTGGAAAAGAGACCCAGTACTTC. Translation gives CASSQGGGKETQYF.

The chain links TRBV6-5 to TRBJ2-3; D is undetermined. CDR1 and CDR2 from the germline V gene are MNHEY and SVGAGI. Trimming took off 4 bases at V and 11 bases at J, with 7 bases between the two ends. This CDR3 region has 10 residues. CDR3 protein: CASSSGWQYF. The DNA for the CDR3 is TGTGCCAGCAGTTCCGGGTGGCAGTATTTT.

V and J are TRBV27 and TRBJ1-1; D remains unclear. The CDR3 is 13 amino acids. Trimming took off 6 bases at V and 11 bases at J, with 19 bases between the two ends. Germline V gene lookup returns CDR1 MNHEY and CDR2 SMNVEV (reference sequence). CDR3 sequence (DNA): TGTGCCAGCAGCCTAAAGGCATTTGGCGGGGCTTTCTTT. Translated, it gives CASSLKAFGGAFF.

The CDR3 is CASSVGQGAEKLFF. The CDR3 DNA sequence: TGCGCCAGCAGCGTTGGACAGGGGGCTGAAAAACTGTTTTTT. This rearrangement joins TRBV5-1 to TRBJ1-4; 11 positions match TRBD1. This CDR3 region has 14 residues. The trim removed 4 bases at V and 7 bases at J, leaving 3 bases unmatched. Germline CDR1 SGHRS, CDR2 YFSETQ. Full variable domain (rest looked up from reference TRBV5-1 and TRBJ1-4): KAGVTQTPRYLIKTRGQQVTLSCSPISGHRSVSWYQQTPGQGLQFLFEYFSETQRNKGNFPGRFSGRQFSNSRSEMNVSTLELGDSALYLCASSVGQGAEKLFFGSGTQLSVL.

This clone has only one observation. This CDR3 is CASSQAEGGWETQYF. DNA of the CDR3: TGTGCCAGCAGCCAAGCGGAAGGGGGCTGGGAGACCCAGTACTTC. The chain carries TRBV3-1 (or the pseudogene TRBV3-2) and TRBJ2-5, with 7 bases fitting TRBD1. Germline V gives CDR1 LGHDT, CDR2 YNNKEL (reference sequence). This CDR3 contains 15 residues. V lost 1 base to trimming and J lost 5 bases; unmatched junction nucleotides: 7.

The V gene is TRBV9, the J gene TRBJ2-3; 10 bases agree with TRBD2. Germline V gives CDR1 SGDLS, CDR2 YYNGEE. V trimming: 4 bases; J trimming: 4 bases; junction bases outside the gene matches: 9. The CDR3 runs 16 residues. The chain's CDR3 is CASSQRAGGPADTQYF. The CDR3 DNA sequence: TGTGCCAGCAGCCAAAGAGCGGGGGGGCCCGCAGATACGCAGTATTTT.

The chain recombines TRBV4-3 with TRBJ1-4; D may be TRBD1 (6 bases). The CDR3 runs 15 residues. Looked up from germline, CDR1 is LGHNA and CDR2 is YSLEER. Between the trimmed V and J ends, which lost 4 bases and 0 bases, there was a span of 9 bases. The CDR3 DNA is TGCGCCAGCAGCCTCGACAGGACAACTAATGAAAAACTGTTTTTT. This codes for CASSLDRTTNEKLFF.

The chain links TRBV6-5 to TRBJ2-7, with 8 bases identical to TRBD2. Germline trimming cut 6 bases from V and 3 bases from J; bases unmatched to any gene: 1. The CDR3 sequence is 12 residues long. The germline V gene has CDR1 MNHEY and CDR2 SVGAGI. DNA of the CDR3: TGTGCCAGCAGGGGACTAGACTACGAGCAGTACTTC. Its translation is CASRGLDYEQYF.

V gene TRBV19 combines with J gene TRBJ2-5; D gene ambiguous. Germline V gives CDR1 LNHDA, CDR2 SQIVND (reference sequence). The CDR3 is 15 residues long. V lost 3 bases and J lost 2, with 13 bases in between. The DNA for the CDR3 is TGTGCCAGTAGTATCTCAGGTCTGGAACAAGAGACCCAGTACTTC. Its translation is CASSISGLEQETQYF.

The table lists this clone with a count of one. The CDR3 loop reads CASSLINGAIGSPLHF. The DNA of the CDR3 is TGTGCCAGCAGCTTAATCAATGGGGCTATCGGCTCACCCCTCCACTTT. The rearrangement links TRBV28 to TRBJ1-6; maybe TRBD1 (5 bases). The CDR3 is 16 amino acids. Trimming cost V 6 bases and J 10 bases, with 22 bases left between them. Germline V gene lookup returns CDR1 MDHEN and CDR2 SYDVKM.

This clone came up once. This chain joins TRBV6-5 and TRBJ2-1; 11 bases line up with TRBD2. V gave up 7 bases and J gave up 5 bases; unmatched junction bases: 4. CDR3 size: 14 residues. Germline values: CDR1 MNHEY, CDR2 SVGAGI. The CDR3 region is CASTGTSGNNEQFF. The CDR3 DNA reads as TGTGCCAGCACCGGGACTAGCGGCAACAATGAGCAGTTCTTC.

The sample holds a few counts of this clone. The chain recombines TRBV14 with TRBJ2-1, with D unresolved. Germline V gene data show CDR1 as SGHDN and CDR2 as FVKESK. V shed 4 bases and J shed 3 bases, with 10 bases lying between them. CDR3 size: 14 residues. The CDR3: CASSLKIDYNEQFF. The CDR3 coding sequence is TGTGCCAGCAGCCTCAAGATAGACTACAATGAGCAGTTCTTC.